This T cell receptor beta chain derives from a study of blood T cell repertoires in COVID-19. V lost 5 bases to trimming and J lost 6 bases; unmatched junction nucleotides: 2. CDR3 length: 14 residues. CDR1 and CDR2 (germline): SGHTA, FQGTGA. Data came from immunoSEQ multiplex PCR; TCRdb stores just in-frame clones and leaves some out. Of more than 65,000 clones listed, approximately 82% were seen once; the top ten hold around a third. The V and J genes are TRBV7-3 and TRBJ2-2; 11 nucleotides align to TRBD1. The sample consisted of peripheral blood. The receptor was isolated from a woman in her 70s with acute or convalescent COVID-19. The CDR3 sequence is CASSRTGGSGELFF. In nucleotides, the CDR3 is TGTGCCAGCAGCAGGACAGGGGGCTCCGGGGAGCTGTTTTTT.